This T cell receptor (beta chain) was recovered during a study of control samples from healthy donors and cancer patients. TCRdb's table, derived via immunoSEQ multiplex PCR, lists solely in-frame clones and lacks some. Of about 120,000 clones listed, more than 75% are singletons. V lost 2 bases and J 0 bases, leaving 4 bases between the germline ends. Germline values: CDR1 MDHEN, CDR2 SYDVKM. This CDR3 comprises 13 residues. Material for sequencing was blood. The receptor was isolated from a young man in good health. The gene calls are TRBV28 and TRBJ1-2, with D uncertain. This CDR3 reads CASSLTPNYGYTF. The CDR3 DNA sequence: TGTGCCAGCAGTTTAACCCCTAACTATGGCTACACCTTC.